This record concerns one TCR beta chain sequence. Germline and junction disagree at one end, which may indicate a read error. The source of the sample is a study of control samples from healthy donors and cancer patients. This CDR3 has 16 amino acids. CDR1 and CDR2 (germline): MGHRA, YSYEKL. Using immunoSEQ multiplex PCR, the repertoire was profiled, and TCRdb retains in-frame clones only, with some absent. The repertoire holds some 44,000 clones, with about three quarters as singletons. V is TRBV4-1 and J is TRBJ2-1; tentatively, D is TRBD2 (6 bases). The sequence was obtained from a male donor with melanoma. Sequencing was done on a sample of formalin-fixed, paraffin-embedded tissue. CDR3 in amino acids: CASSQESGSYDNKQFF. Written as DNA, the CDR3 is TGCGCCAGCAGCCAAGAATCCGGGAGTTACGACAATAAGCAGTTCTTC.